The 32 T cell receptor beta chains listed next were all sequenced from one sample in a study of siplizumab effects on memory and regulatory T cells. Clones were sequenced by immunoSEQ multiplex PCR, and TCRdb holds only the in-frame ones, with some missing. The sample gives 85,000 or so clones, around 95% of which show up once; less than 20% is in the top ten. Sequenced sample: CD8+ T cells sorted from blood. These receptors all stem from a human donor in good health.

The gene calls are TRBV2 and TRBJ2-3; 14 bases are a match to TRBD2. The germline gives CDR1 SNHLY, CDR2 FYNNEI. This CDR3 region has 20 residues. V was pared by 2 bases and J by 1 base, with 11 bases of the junction left unmatched. The CDR3 nucleotides are TGTGCCAGCAGTGAATTCCCAGGGACTAGCGGGAGAGGGGGCACAGATACGCAGTATTTT. This sequence encodes CASSEFPGTSGRGGTDTQYF. Using reference TRBV2 and TRBJ2-3 for the parts outside the CDR3, the full variable domain is EPEVTQTPSHQVTQMGQEVILRCVPISNHLYFYWYRQILGQKVEFLVSFYNNEISEKSEIFDDQFSVERPDGSNFTLKIRSTKLEDSAMYFCASSEFPGTSGRGGTDTQYFGPGTRLTVL.

CDR3 region: CASGIRMNTEAFF. CDR3 sequence (DNA): TGTGCCAGCGGAATAAGGATGAACACTGAAGCTTTCTTT. The chain joins TRBV6-5 to TRBJ1-1; D is undetermined. The CDR3 covers 13 residues. The germline CDR1 and CDR2 sequences are MNHEY and SVGAGI. The ends were cut back, 8 bases at V and 0 bases at J, with 10 bases in the middle.

Points on this clone: The identical CDR3 is also encoded by other nucleotide sequences in the sample. The chain couples TRBV5-1 to TRBJ1-1; TRBD1 might be the D (5 bases). Trimming shortened V by 0 bases and J by 0 bases, and 6 bases separated the two germline ends. This CDR3 region has 14 residues. Germline V gives CDR1 SGHRS, CDR2 YFSETQ. The CDR3, as DNA: TGCGCCAGCAGCTTGGGGGGCCTGAACACTGAAGCTTTCTTT. Protein sequence: CASSLGGLNTEAFF. The full variable domain, its missing parts supplied by reference TRBV5-1 and TRBJ1-1, is KAGVTQTPRYLIKTRGQQVTLSCSPISGHRSVSWYQQTPGQGLQFLFEYFSETQRNKGNFPGRFSGRQFSNSRSEMNVSTLELGDSALYLCASSLGGLNTEAFFGQGTRLTVV.

This clone appeared a few times. This CDR3 is CASSVGGSNTGELFF. CDR3 in DNA: TGTGCCAGTAGTGTCGGTGGATCGAACACCGGGGAGCTGTTTTTT. The rearrangement joins TRBV19 to TRBJ2-2, with D unresolved. V lost 5 bases and J 0 bases, leaving 10 bases between the germline ends. Looked up from germline, CDR1 is LNHDA and CDR2 is SQIVND (reference sequence). The CDR3 is 15 amino acids.

The sample holds one count of this clone. The CDR3 sequence: CASSLEEAGSTYEQYF. Written as DNA, the CDR3 is TGTGCCAGCAGCTTAGAGGAGGCGGGAAGTACCTACGAGCAGTACTTC. The gene calls are TRBV7-6 and TRBJ2-7, with D perhaps TRBD2 (6 bases). The ends were cut back, 1 base at V and 2 bases at J, with 15 bases in the middle. The CDR3 runs to 16 residues. CDR1 SGHVS and CDR2 FNYEAQ come from the germline V gene. Full variable domain (outside the CDR3, taken from reference TRBV7-6 and TRBJ2-7): GAGVSQSPRYKVTKRGQDVALRCDPISGHVSLYWYRQALGQGPEFLTYFNYEAQQDKSGLPNDRFSAERPEGSISTLTIQRTEQRDSAMYRCASSLEEAGSTYEQYFGPGTRLTVT.

This chain connects TRBV11-2 to TRBJ2-7; 9 bases align to TRBD1. This CDR3 has 15 residues. Trimming removed 1 base from V and 2 bases from J; junction bases left unmatched: 3. Germline CDR1 reads SGHAT; CDR2 reads FQNNGV. CDR3 region: CASSLADRGTYEQYF. CDR3 DNA: TGTGCCAGCAGCTTAGCGGACAGGGGAACCTACGAGCAGTACTTC.

The rearrangement joins TRBV29-1 to TRBJ2-7, with 8 nucleotides matching TRBD1. CDR3 length equals 13 residues. With V trimmed by 6 bases and J by 4 bases, 8 bases remained unmatched. Germline V gene data show CDR1 as SQVTM and CDR2 as ANQGSEA. The CDR3 region has the DNA TGCAGCGTGGACGGACAGGGTGGGTACGAGCAGTACTTC. Translating gives CSVDGQGGYEQYF.

The chain combines TRBV19 with TRBJ2-5; 7 positions agree with TRBD1. Looked up from germline, CDR1 is LNHDA and CDR2 is SQIVND (reference sequence). The CDR3 extends over 13 amino acids. The J segment lost 1 base and the V segment lost 8 bases, leaving 4 bases of the junction unmatched. The CDR3 region has the DNA TGTGCCAGTCGAGACAGGGCCCAAGAGACCCAGTACTTC. Its translation: CASRDRAQETQYF.

This clone was picked up one time. This chain connects TRBV5-1 to TRBJ2-7, with 7 bases lining up with TRBD1. J was trimmed by 3 bases and V by 4 bases; bases with no gene match: 4. The length of the CDR3 is 13 residues. Germline values: CDR1 SGHRS, CDR2 YFSETQ. The DNA for the CDR3 is TGCGCCAGCAGCGGAAACAGGGGCTACGAGCAGTACTTC. Protein: CASSGNRGYEQYF.

The chain uses TRBV4-1 and TRBJ1-1; D possibly corresponds to TRBD1 (5 bases). The ends were cut back, 1 base at V and 0 bases at J, with 12 bases in the middle. Germline V lookup: CDR1 MGHRA, CDR2 YSYEKL. The CDR3 runs 16 residues. CDR3 in DNA: TGCGCCAGCAGCCAAGTAGTAGGGGAATTGAACACTGAAGCTTTCTTT. Translating it yields CASSQVVGELNTEAFF.

This clone was seen just once. This chain joins TRBV15 and TRBJ2-7, with 7 bases lining up with TRBD1. Germline V CDR1 and CDR2: LNHNV, YYDKDF (reference sequence). Trimming at V came to 6 bases and at J to 6 bases, leaving 11 bases not matched to a gene. The length of the CDR3 is 14 residues. The CDR3 region has the DNA TGTGCCACCAGTTATCCCCTACAGGGGAGCGAGCAGTACTTC. It encodes CATSYPLQGSEQYF.

V and J are TRBV19 and TRBJ1-1; D possibly corresponds to TRBD1 (5 bases). V was cut by 3 bases and J by 2 bases, with 16 bases left in between. The CDR3 spans 16 residues. Germline V gives CDR1 LNHDA, CDR2 SQIVND (reference sequence). In DNA form, the CDR3 reads TGTGCCAGTAGTATTGTCGGGGATCGGGGCAACACTGAAGCTTTCTTT. Translating it yields CASSIVGDRGNTEAFF.

The rearrangement links TRBV11-2 to TRBJ1-6, with 8 positions matching TRBD1. V shed 4 bases, J shed 9 bases, and the junction held 2 bases outside the gene matches. Germline assignment: CDR1 SGHAT and CDR2 FQNNGV. There are 13 residues in the CDR3. DNA for the CDR3: TGTGCCAGCAGCTACGACAGGGGTTCACCCCTCCACTTT. Amino acids: CASSYDRGSPLHF.

The rearrangement uses TRBV28 and TRBJ2-3; tentatively, D is TRBD2 (6 bases). Per the germline V gene, CDR1 is MDHEN and CDR2 is SYDVKM. Trimming took 4 bases from V and 4 from J, leaving 18 bases between them. This CDR3 is 16 amino acids long. This chain's CDR3 is CASSSSWGDGPDTQYF. CDR3 nucleotide sequence: TGTGCCAGCAGTTCCTCTTGGGGGGATGGGCCAGATACGCAGTATTTT.

The V gene is TRBV21-1, the J gene TRBJ2-5; the DNA was not used to check the table's D call, TRBD2. TRBV21-1 is a known pseudogene. The CDR3 runs 13 residues. Here the CDR3 DNA reads TGTGCCAGCAGCGCAGGGAGGGGGGAGACCCAGTACTTC. It translates to CASSAGRGETQYF.

The CDR3 is CASTSNRETYEQYF. For the CDR3, the DNA is TGTGCCAGCACTTCGAACAGGGAGACCTACGAGCAGTACTTC. The chain uses TRBV5-4 and TRBJ2-7, with D possibly matching TRBD1 (6 bases). Between the trimmed V and J ends, which lost 6 bases and 2 bases, there was a span of 15 bases. Germline V gene sequence: CDR1 SGHNT, CDR2 YYREEE (reference sequence). The CDR3 sequence is 14 residues long.

V is TRBV7-9 and J is TRBJ2-3; 8 positions match TRBD2. Germline V gene data show CDR1 as SEHNR and CDR2 as FQNEAQ (reference sequence). V lost 6 bases and J lost 7; bases outside the gene matches: 12. This CDR3 has 15 amino acids. CDR3 nucleotides: TGTGCCAGCAGTCCGGTTAGCGGGAAAAGGAATACGCAGTATTTT. This sequence encodes CASSPVSGKRNTQYF.

The rearrangement uses TRBV19 and TRBJ1-5; D call uncertain. V was trimmed by 2 bases and J by 6 bases, leaving 14 bases between them. Germline V gene lookup returns CDR1 LNHDA and CDR2 SQIVND (reference sequence). This CDR3 comprises 15 residues. This chain's CDR3 is CASSIWSEIGQPQHF. The CDR3 DNA reads TGTGCCAGTAGTATATGGAGTGAAATCGGTCAGCCCCAGCATTTT.

The chain combines TRBV5-1 with TRBJ2-2; 9 bases line up with TRBD1. The CDR3 contains 17 residues. V gave up 3 bases and J gave up 4 bases; unmatched junction bases: 10. The V gene's germline CDR1 is SGHRS and CDR2 YFSETQ. CDR3 sequence reads: CASSYPTGGIGTGELFF. In nucleotides, the CDR3 is TGCGCCAGCAGCTATCCTACAGGGGGCATTGGCACCGGGGAGCTGTTTTTT.

The gene calls are TRBV19 and TRBJ1-2, with a weak D call TRBD1 (6 bases). Trimming took off 7 bases at V and 7 bases at J, with 19 bases between the two ends. Per the germline V gene, CDR1 is LNHDA and CDR2 is SQIVND (reference sequence). CDR3 length: 14 residues. The CDR3 DNA is TGTGCCAGTACCATAGGGGGGACACGTACTGGCTACACCTTC. This sequence encodes CASTIGGTRTGYTF.

Written as DNA, the CDR3 is TGTGCCAGCCTAAGCCGCGCGGGAGGGCCGGATGAGCAGTTCTTC. It is translated as CASLSRAGGPDEQFF. J is TRBJ2-1 and V is TRBV27; 9 bases fit TRBD2. The CDR3 has 15 residues. Germline lookup yields CDR1 MNHEY and CDR2 SMNVEV (reference sequence). V shed 8 bases and J 8 bases; nucleotides not matched to a gene: 13.

The V and J genes are TRBV19 and TRBJ1-1; D perhaps matches TRBD1 (5 bases). CDR3 size: 14 residues. CDR1 is LNHDA and CDR2 is SQIVND in the germline V gene (reference sequence). V lost 5 bases and J 5 bases, leaving 15 bases between the germline ends. The CDR3 spells CASSLDRTGTEAFF. The DNA for the CDR3 is TGTGCCAGTAGTCTCGACAGAACGGGGACTGAAGCTTTCTTT.

V usage is TRBV9 and J usage is TRBJ2-5; 7 bases fit TRBD2. The CDR3 extends over 14 amino acids. Per germline, CDR1 SGDLS and CDR2 YYNGEE. V lost 3 bases and J lost 0; bases outside the gene matches: 2. The CDR3 sequence is CASSDGTNQETQYF. In nucleotides, the CDR3 is TGTGCCAGCAGCGACGGGACTAACCAAGAGACCCAGTACTTC.

This chain uses TRBV4-1 with TRBJ2-7; D gene uncertain. CDR3 length equals 15 residues. Germline lookup yields CDR1 MGHRA and CDR2 YSYEKL. V was trimmed by 1 base and J by 1 base, leaving 11 bases between them. CDR3: CASSQVSTESYEQYF. DNA for the CDR3: TGCGCCAGCAGCCAAGTATCGACTGAATCCTACGAGCAGTACTTC.

The rearrangement links TRBV27 to TRBJ2-7; D is possibly TRBD2 (5 bases). Germline-derived CDR1 and CDR2 are MNHEY and SMNVEV (reference sequence). This CDR3 contains 14 residues. V dropped 5 bases and J dropped 6 bases, with 17 bases sitting between them. CDR3 residues: CASSGSTRALEQYF. The DNA of the CDR3 is TGTGCCAGCAGTGGCTCAACTAGGGCGCTCGAGCAGTACTTC.

The V gene is TRBV13, the J gene TRBJ2-5; TRBD2 agrees at 10 bases. V lost 1 base, J lost 5 bases, and 4 bases stayed unmatched. The CDR3 has 15 residues. The germline V gene encodes CDR1 PRHDT and CDR2 FYEKMQ (reference sequence). The CDR3 nucleotides read TGTGCCAGCAGCTTAGCTAGCGGGAGCGGGGAGACCCAGTACTTC. Its protein is CASSLASGSGETQYF.

This sequence joins TRBV9 and TRBJ2-5; D perhaps matches TRBD2 (5 bases). The V end was cut by 4 bases, the J end by 5 bases, with 12 bases between. The CDR3 sequence is 13 residues long. Germline CDR1 and CDR2: SGDLS and YYNGEE. CDR3 sequence reads: CASSSRGGETQYF. DNA of the CDR3: TGTGCCAGCAGCTCTCGGGGTGGGGAGACCCAGTACTTC.

The chain is built from TRBV4-1 and TRBJ2-1, with TRBD1 matching 8 bases. Looked up from germline, CDR1 is MGHRA and CDR2 is YSYEKL. The CDR3 contains 19 residues. With V trimmed by 4 bases and J by 4 bases, 18 bases remained unmatched. As DNA, the CDR3 is TGCGCCAGCAGCCTCTACGGACAGGGTGAAATATCCGAATACAATGAGCAGTTCTTC. Encoded protein: CASSLYGQGEISEYNEQFF.

V and J are TRBV11-2 and TRBJ2-1; D assignment may be TRBD1 or TRBD2 (6 bases each). Germline V gene lookup returns CDR1 SGHAT and CDR2 FQNNGV. V was cut by 1 base and J by 8 bases, with 15 bases left in between. The CDR3 consists of 15 residues. The CDR3 protein is CASSLAGAGPDEQFF. CDR3 nucleotide sequence: TGTGCCAGCAGCTTAGCGGGGGCGGGCCCAGATGAGCAGTTCTTC.

V is TRBV18 and J is TRBJ1-4, with D hard to call. Germline values: CDR1 KGHSH, CDR2 LQKENI. V gave up 1 base and J gave up 0 bases, with 9 bases separating them. This CDR3 contains 16 residues. CDR3 sequence: CASSPRTAATNEKLFF. CDR3 nucleotide sequence: TGTGCCAGCTCACCACGAACAGCCGCAACTAATGAAAAACTGTTTTTT.

V is TRBV30 and J is TRBJ2-5; weak D call: TRBD1 (6 bases). Germline CDR1 reads GTSNPN; CDR2 reads SVGIG (reference sequence). Trimming removed 5 bases from V and 2 bases from J, with 6 bases in between. CDR3 length equals 11 residues. The chain's CDR3 is CAWGQQETQYF. The CDR3 DNA reads TGTGCCTGGGGACAGCAAGAGACCCAGTACTTC.

V is TRBV4-1 and J is TRBJ2-7; D might be TRBD1 (5 bases). The CDR3 length is 15 residues. Per the germline V gene, CDR1 is MGHRA and CDR2 is YSYEKL. Trimming left V 1 base short and J 3 bases short, with 13 bases between. Here the CDR3 DNA reads TGCGCCAGCAGCCAAGCACGACAGTTCAACTACGAGCAGTACTTC. The encoded protein is CASSQARQFNYEQYF.